The 27 T cell receptor beta chains reported below all come from one sample, sequenced in a study of Graves' ophthalmopathy and Graves' hyperthyroidism (dated by TCRdb to the late 2010s). TCRdb shows the sequencer as Illumina HiSeq 2000. TCR beta CDR3 regions were amplified from RNA transcripts for repertoire sequencing. The first round was an RT-PCR using HTBI primers with the Qiagen OneStep RT-PCR kit, and this first round was followed by a second-round multiplex PCR, then size selection and purification. Starting from the raw public reads, TCRdb applied fastp trimming at Q25, assembled clones with MiXCR and retained in-frame beta chains. Identical CDR3 protein sequences are pooled into one entry, listed with their most common genes and DNA. The sample records about 410,000 distinct CDR3 sequences, around 16% of which are singletons. The ten largest clones capture more than 1.5% of the sample. The specimen was peripheral blood. All receptors derive from a young woman with Graves' ophthalmopathy. Donor details come from another sample of the same person, matched by shared clones.

V and J are TRBV7-2 and TRBJ2-7, with D unresolved. This CDR3 has 13 amino acids. Germline loops: CDR1 SGHTA, CDR2 FQGNSA. The V and J ends lost 1 base and 7 bases respectively, with 11 bases between them. CDR3 coding DNA: TGTGCCAGCAGCTTAGTGGTCCCATGGGAGCAGTACTTC. It yields the protein CASSLVVPWEQYF. The full variable domain, completed using reference TRBV7-2 and TRBJ2-7, is GAGVSQSPSNKVTEKGKDVELRCDPISGHTALYWYRQSLGQGLEFLIYFQGNSAPDKSGLPSDRFSAERTGGSVSTLTIQRTQQEDSAVYLCASSLVVPWEQYFGPGTRLTVT.

This clonotype was observed a few times. The chain combines TRBV3-1 with TRBJ2-2, with D hard to call. Trimming removed 4 bases from V and 5 bases from J, with 11 bases in between. CDR1 and CDR2 (germline): LGHDT, YNNKEL (reference sequence). This CDR3 comprises 14 residues. CDR3 bases: TGTGCCAGCAGCCGCTTAAGTAGTACCGGGGAGCTGTTTTTT. Protein sequence: CASSRLSSTGELFF.

This clonotype occurred many times. CDR3 in amino acids: CASSVTGTELYGYTF. The DNA for the CDR3 is TGTGCCAGCAGCGTTACCGGGACAGAACTCTATGGCTACACCTTC. The chain has TRBV9 and TRBJ1-2; 7 bases line up with TRBD1. The V and J ends lost 2 bases and 4 bases, in that order; junction bases with no gene match: 8. Germline CDR1 and CDR2: SGDLS and YYNGEE. This CDR3 comprises 15 residues.

This chain joins TRBV11-2 and TRBJ2-2; TRBD1 matches 7 bases. The V segment lost 5 bases and the J segment 7 bases; nucleotides outside the gene matches: 10. This CDR3 is 15 amino acids long. Germline CDR1 and CDR2: SGHAT and FQNNGV. The CDR3 nucleotides read TGTGCCAGCAGCCTTCCGGGACAGTCTTTCGGGGAGCTGTTTTTT. Translating gives CASSLPGQSFGELFF.

This clonotype has only a few counts. The CDR3 loop reads CAWSKGDGKETQYF. Here the CDR3 DNA reads TGTGCCTGGAGTAAAGGAGACGGGAAAGAGACCCAGTACTTC. This chain uses TRBV30 with TRBJ2-5; tentative D call: TRBD2 (5 bases). The V end lost 2 bases, the J end lost 3 bases, and 13 bases lay between the germline ends. Germline V CDR1 and CDR2: GTSNPN, SVGIG (reference sequence). CDR3 length equals 14 residues.

This clonotype appeared many times. This rearrangement joins TRBV12-3 or TRBV12-4 to TRBJ1-5; no definite D call. The CDR3 is 12 amino acids. V was cut by 6 bases and J by 6 bases, with 9 bases left in between. CDR3 DNA: TGTGCCAGCAGCCCCCTTGGTCAGCCCCAGCATTTT. Translation gives CASSPLGQPQHF.

The chain uses TRBV12-5 and TRBJ1-5; possible D gene TRBD1, 6 bases. CDR3 length: 19 amino acids. V gave up 0 bases and J gave up 2 bases, with 20 bases separating them. Germline CDR1 and CDR2: LGHNT and FRNRAP. CDR3 sequence: CASGLVLGFGTWGNQPQHF. In DNA, the CDR3 is TGTGCTAGTGGTTTGGTACTCGGGTTCGGGACATGGGGCAATCAGCCCCAGCATTTT.

At least ten counts were recorded for this clonotype. The rearrangement uses TRBV27 and TRBJ1-1; D not certain. From germline, CDR1 is MNHEY and CDR2 SMNVEV (reference sequence). Trimming removed 8 bases from V and 3 bases from J, with 4 bases in between. The CDR3 covers 10 residues. The DNA for the CDR3 is TGTGCCAGCGGAGACACTGAAGCTTTCTTT. It translates to CASGDTEAFF.

The V call is TRBV2, the J call TRBJ2-7; D not resolved. Trimming took 5 bases from V and 0 from J, leaving 11 bases between them. This CDR3 spans 14 amino acids. The germline V gene has CDR1 SNHLY and CDR2 FYNNEI. CDR3 nucleotide sequence: TGTGCCAGCAGTACCGGGTTACACTCCTACGAGCAGTACTTC. Translated: CASSTGLHSYEQYF.

This clonotype was observed many times. The V and J genes are TRBV6-1 and TRBJ2-7; TRBD1 matches 9 bases. The CDR3 is 13 residues long. After removal of 9 bases from V and 2 bases from J, the junction contained 5 bases not matched to a gene. Germline CDR1 MNHNS, CDR2 SASEGT. CDR3 in DNA: TGTGCCAGTAAGGGACAGGGAGCCTACGAGCAGTACTTC. Its protein product is CASKGQGAYEQYF.

This clonotype was seen many times. V and J are TRBV28 and TRBJ1-5, with 8 bases aligning to TRBD1. V lost 4 bases and J lost 3; bases outside the gene matches: 14. There are 18 residues in the CDR3. Germline values: CDR1 MDHEN, CDR2 SYDVKM. CDR3 protein: CASSSGGRGLSFNQPQHF. CDR3 in DNA: TGTGCCAGCAGTTCAGGAGGCAGGGGGCTCAGTTTCAATCAGCCCCAGCATTTT.

This clonotype occurred a few times. The chain couples TRBV28 to TRBJ2-7; 11 bases are a match to TRBD2. V lost 8 bases, J lost 1 base, and 4 bases stayed unmatched. This CDR3 has 14 amino acids. Germline V CDR1 and CDR2: MDHEN, SYDVKM. CDR3 sequence: CASVTSGRSYEQYF. The DNA for the CDR3 is TGTGCCAGCGTTACTAGCGGGAGATCCTACGAGCAGTACTTC.

This clonotype was observed at least ten times. CDR3 sequence: CASSPQGSSNQPQHF. CDR3 sequence (DNA): TGTGCCAGTAGTCCCCAGGGCTCCAGCAATCAGCCCCAGCATTTT. The rearrangement uses TRBV19 and TRBJ1-5, with D perhaps matching TRBD1 (5 bases). The ends were cut back, 5 bases at V and 1 base at J, with 12 bases in the middle. Germline CDR1 and CDR2: LNHDA and SQIVND (reference sequence). The CDR3 is 15 amino acids.

This clonotype was seen repeatedly, ten times or more. The V gene is TRBV12-5, the J gene TRBJ2-5, with 7 bases lining up with TRBD1. The CDR3 is made up of 16 amino acids. V was pared by 6 bases and J by 3 bases, with 13 bases of the junction left unmatched. The germline gives CDR1 LGHNT, CDR2 FRNRAP. The CDR3 DNA reads as TGTGCTAGTGGCGATCATAGGACAGGAGGAGAAGAGACCCAGTACTTC. The encoded protein is CASGDHRTGGEETQYF.

Ten or more counts support this clonotype. The J gene is TRBJ2-5, the V gene TRBV12-3 or TRBV12-4, with TRBD1 identical over 12 bases. The J segment lost 4 bases and the V segment lost 4 bases, leaving 4 bases of the junction unmatched. The CDR3 runs to 15 residues. The CDR3 region is CASSSGTGGGETQYF. CDR3 sequence (DNA): TGTGCCAGCAGTTCCGGGACAGGGGGCGGAGAGACCCAGTACTTC.

This clonotype was counted ten times or more. The V gene is TRBV20-1, the J gene TRBJ1-2; 10 nucleotides align to TRBD1. This CDR3 comprises 14 residues. The germline V gene has CDR1 DFQATT and CDR2 SNEGSKA (reference sequence). V shed 5 bases and J 8 bases; nucleotides not matched to a gene: 11. The chain's CDR3 is CSAPGTGVSWGYTF. CDR3 DNA: TGCAGTGCTCCCGGGACAGGGGTTTCTTGGGGCTACACCTTC.

The rearrangement joins TRBV30 to TRBJ2-2, with a tentative D call TRBD2 (6 bases). The V gene lost 7 bases and the J gene lost 3 bases, with 12 bases spanning the gap. The CDR3 has 13 amino acids. Per germline, CDR1 GTSNPN and CDR2 SVGIG (reference sequence). CDR3 residues: CALGGYDTGELFF. The CDR3 DNA reads as TGTGCCTTAGGAGGGTACGACACCGGGGAGCTGTTTTTT.

This clonotype was counted at least ten times. The DNA for the CDR3 is TGTGCCAGCAGCTTAGCGCGAGGAGGGCGGGCCAACGTCCTGACTTTC. Its translation: CASSLARGGRANVLTF. V usage is TRBV7-2 and J usage is TRBJ2-6; D may be TRBD2 (6 bases). V shed 0 bases and J shed 5 bases, with 11 bases lying between them. The CDR3 is made up of 16 amino acids. CDR1 and CDR2 (germline): SGHTA, FQGNSA.

This clonotype was detected many times. This chain links TRBV6-5 with TRBJ2-7, with a tentative D call TRBD1 (8 bases). The CDR3 contains 17 residues. Germline CDR1 and CDR2: MNHEY and SVGAGI. V shed 6 bases and J shed 2 bases, with 23 bases lying between them. DNA for the CDR3: TGTGCCAGCAGGCGTACCAACAGGGGGGGAACTACCTACGAGCAGTACTTC. Translated, it gives CASRRTNRGGTTYEQYF.

This clonotype was detected many times. The rearrangement uses TRBV7-3 and TRBJ2-7; D is perhaps TRBD2 (6 bases). The CDR3 has 16 amino acids. The V end was cut by 2 bases, the J end by 4 bases, with 18 bases between. Germline V lookup: CDR1 SGHTA, CDR2 FQGTGA. Here the CDR3 reads CASSLGGVGAGYEQYF. CDR3 sequence (DNA): TGTGCCAGCAGCTTAGGAGGGGTCGGAGCGGGTTACGAGCAGTACTTC.

The table lists this clonotype with many counts. The chain is built from TRBV28 and TRBJ2-7; the D call may be TRBD1 or TRBD2 (5 bases each). CDR3 length equals 15 residues. Trimming removed 3 bases at V and 3 bases at J, with 15 bases between. Germline V gives CDR1 MDHEN, CDR2 SYDVKM. CDR3 nucleotide sequence: TGTGCCAGCAGTTTCACTAACGGGGCAAGCTACGAGCAGTACTTC. Protein: CASSFTNGASYEQYF. Variable domain in full (rest from reference TRBV28 and TRBJ2-7): DVKVTQSSRYLVKRTGEKVFLECVQDMDHENMFWYRQDPGLGLRLIYFSYDVKMKEKGDIPEGYSVSREKKERFSLILESASTNQTSMYLCASSFTNGASYEQYFGPGTRLTVT.

This clonotype was seen just once. This sequence joins TRBV12-3 or TRBV12-4 and TRBJ2-7; 7 nucleotides align to TRBD2. This CDR3 region has 15 residues. V lost 0 bases and J lost 5; bases outside the gene matches: 7. For the CDR3, the DNA is TGTGCCAGCAGTTTAGCGGGAGGGAGTAAGGACGAGCAGTACTTC. This gives the protein CASSLAGGSKDEQYF.

The V gene is TRBV12-3 or TRBV12-4, the J gene TRBJ2-7; D not resolved. Deletions cut 5 bases from V and 4 bases from J, with 15 bases between. The CDR3 length is 14 residues. The CDR3 reads CASSPTWGPYEQYF. CDR3 nucleotides: TGTGCCAGCAGTCCGACTTGGGGTCCATACGAGCAGTACTTC.

This clonotype has more than one count but fewer than ten. J is TRBJ2-7 and V is TRBV11-2, with 9 bases matching TRBD1. V was clipped by 2 bases and J by 5 bases; unmatched bases: 7. From germline, CDR1 is SGHAT and CDR2 FQNNGV. This CDR3 comprises 15 residues. CDR3: CASSLFRTGENEQYF. In DNA form, the CDR3 reads TGTGCCAGCAGCTTATTCCGGACAGGGGAGAACGAGCAGTACTTC.

This clonotype has a count of ten or more. A much larger clone differs by one base, so this may be a read error. The genes are TRBV12-5 and TRBJ1-3, with TRBD1 matching over 7 bases. Germline CDR1 and CDR2: LGHNT and FRNRAP. This CDR3 region has 15 residues. The CDR3 coding sequence is TGTGCTGGTGGTAAAACAGGGGAACCTGGAAACACCATATATTTT. It is translated as CAGGKTGEPGNTIYF.

The table lists this clonotype with many counts. The V gene is TRBV11-2, the J gene TRBJ2-7; 8 nucleotides agree with TRBD1. The trim removed 3 bases at V and 3 bases at J, leaving 7 bases unmatched. The CDR3 length is 15 residues. Per the germline V gene, CDR1 is SGHAT and CDR2 is FQNNGV. The CDR3 here is CASSLVGQGLYEQYF. DNA of the CDR3: TGTGCCAGCAGCTTGGTTGGACAGGGACTCTACGAGCAGTACTTC.

This clonotype was detected ten times or more. V is TRBV12-3 or TRBV12-4 and J is TRBJ2-7, with D possibly TRBD1 on 6 matching bases. The CDR3 length is 14 residues. The V and J ends lost 7 bases and 0 bases respectively, with 13 bases between them. Here the CDR3 reads CASTPHRASYEQYF. CDR3 DNA sequence: TGTGCCAGCACCCCTCACAGGGCCTCCTACGAGCAGTACTTC.